This T cell receptor (beta chain) was sequenced for a study of T cell responses to AZD1222 COVID-19 vaccine (dated by TCRdb to the early 2020s). For context, the study as a whole: AZD1222 recipients whose second dose came at about 4 weeks and those whose second dose came at about 12 weeks were combined into one group, since spike-specific TCR depth and breadth did not differ between the two schedules. TCR sequencing covered some 250 trial participants: 200 to 210 given two doses of AZD1222 and 26 given two doses of MenACWY control vaccine. Trial participants were enrolled by age into subgroups of 18-55, 56-69 and 70-plus years, and about 150, 27 and 61 TCR-sequenced participants, respectively, were included in these subgroups. Overall study results and their limits: Conclusions about previously exposed vaccinees are limited, since just 6 or 7 AZD1222 recipients were seropositive for SARS-CoV-2 at baseline. The vaccine-associated CD4 TCRs covered the entire spike protein, and the dominant responses fell in regions 160-218 and 743-854. After two AZD1222 doses, spike-specific TCR breadth and depth were significantly higher than at day 0 and than in MenACWY recipients. Most participants were white British and females outnumbered males, and the authors suggested that clonal diversity may have been underestimated. In the small 56-69-year group, the increase in depth fell short of significance, most likely because of low power. No day 14 peak-response samples were available, so repertoires were characterized only after the peak T cell response. Reportedly, almost half of the unique spike-specific TCRs recognized epitopes lying outside the regions that are mutated in the B.1.351 and B.1.1.7 variants.

The time point label for this specimen denotes: baseline before first vaccination. Vaccinee samples were obtained from the UK trials COV001 and COV002, which included a single-blind randomized controlled phase 2/3 trial of AZD1222 (ChAdOx1 nCoV-19) in healthy adults. Trial participant PBMC samples were collected at day 0 and day 28 after the second dose for TCRbeta chain sequencing. Points on this clone: What this receptor recognizes is not known. No much larger clone is present one base from it, and per-base qualities are unavailable.

The CDR3 regions of human TCRbeta chains were subjected to immunosequencing. Under the source paper's analysis protocol: Repertoire TCRs were checked for matches against a reference library of SARS-CoV-2-specific TCRs that had been generated using the MIRA antigen-specificity platform. Breadth meant the fraction of unique TCRs that were SARS-CoV-2-associated, whereas depth meant the fraction of total T cells that were SARS-CoV-2-associated. Each spike-specific TCR was assigned to its reactive spike region and to a CD4 or CD8 class using the MIRA data. Log10-transformed breadth and depth values were compared by one-way ANOVA with Sidak's multiple comparisons tests. TCRdb limited this immuneACCESS table to in-frame rearrangements with V and J called. A share of clones is missing; checked studies link under half to unresolved V genes, and the rest is unexplained. V and J calls and clone size come straight from that table; D and trimming were deduced from the DNA. The sample data list around 140,000 clones, and around 91% of these were observed just once. Roughly 1.5% of the sample is taken by the ten largest.

Material: peripheral blood, obtained on day 0 of AZD1222 vaccination. The source is an adult in good health.

The CDR3 reads CASSSIAGREYEQYF. The nucleotides read TGTGCCAGCAGCTCGATAGCGGGGAGGGAGTACGAGCAGTACTTC. The chain links TRBV7-2 with TRBJ2-7; TRBD2 aligns with 8 central bases. V has 4 bases trimmed and J has 4 bases trimmed; junction bases matching no gene number 9. From cysteine to phenylalanine, the CDR3 is 15 amino acids long. Just CDR3 DNA is preserved here, 45 bases in frame from base 1. CDR1 is given as SGHTA and CDR2 as FQGNSA, both from the germline V gene.